This is a list of T cell receptor beta chains from one sample in a study of cytomegalovirus exposure and HLA in healthy donors. The protocol was immunoSEQ multiplex PCR, while the TCRdb copy is restricted to in-frame clones and leaves out a portion. There are 200,000 to 250,000 clones in the sample; approximately 79% occur only once, and 0.2% to 0.25% lies in the top ten. The source material was PBMCs. The receptor source for this set is a girl aged 2-10 years in good health and CMV-seronegative. CDR3s include the opening cysteine and the closing phenylalanine or tryptophan. Each record gives: J gene, clone size, V gene, CDR3 protein. Part of the rows lack a size; the others show once, few, many or a class for expanded clones.

j_call: TRBJ2-1
clone_size: .
v_call: TRBV7-6
cdr3_aa: CASSHHVGLASEQFF

j_call: TRBJ2-1
clone_size: once
v_call: TRBV7-9
cdr3_aa: CASSYGGARNEQFF

j_call: TRBJ2-1
clone_size: .
v_call: TRBV19
cdr3_aa: CASSSVGSYNEQFF

j_call: TRBJ2-2
clone_size: .
v_call: TRBV6-1
cdr3_aa: CASSPGLASTGELFF

j_call: TRBJ2-7
clone_size: .
v_call: TRBV5-5
cdr3_aa: CASSLGRWGTSGYEQYF

j_call: TRBJ2-1
clone_size: .
v_call: TRBV11-2
cdr3_aa: CASSLSYNEQFF

j_call: .
clone_size: few
v_call: TRBV4-2
cdr3_aa: CASSPPGTSGRAPYEQYF

j_call: TRBJ2-7
clone_size: .
v_call: TRBV7-2
cdr3_aa: CASSTTGGPYEQYF

j_call: TRBJ2-7
clone_size: .
v_call: TRBV6-5
cdr3_aa: CASTSGGRIYEQYF

j_call: TRBJ2-7
clone_size: .
v_call: TRBV7-9
cdr3_aa: CASSLLGRQYF

j_call: TRBJ1-1
clone_size: once
v_call: TRBV7-9
cdr3_aa: CASSRRADTEAFF

j_call: TRBJ2-2
clone_size: .
v_call: TRBV6-5
cdr3_aa: CASSLVQADTGELFF

j_call: TRBJ2-1
clone_size: few
v_call: TRBV7-7
cdr3_aa: CASSSGTSGNNEQFF

j_call: TRBJ2-3
clone_size: .
v_call: TRBV10-3
cdr3_aa: CATSLGGAGDTQYF

j_call: TRBJ2-1
clone_size: .
v_call: TRBV12-5
cdr3_aa: CASGLRLAGGNEQFF

j_call: TRBJ1-2
clone_size: .
v_call: TRBV13
cdr3_aa: CASSLPGNYGYTF

j_call: TRBJ2-5
clone_size: .
v_call: TRBV2
cdr3_aa: CASSEERGGGYF

j_call: TRBJ1-4
clone_size: few
v_call: TRBV27
cdr3_aa: CASSSELGKLFF

j_call: TRBJ2-1
clone_size: .
v_call: TRBV7-9
cdr3_aa: CASSLLAGAEQFF

j_call: TRBJ1-2
clone_size: few
v_call: TRBV9
cdr3_aa: CASSVEGDRGPYGYTF

j_call: TRBJ2-5
clone_size: .
v_call: TRBV19
cdr3_aa: CASSIVGTGSVEQYF

j_call: TRBJ1-1
clone_size: .
v_call: TRBV15
cdr3_aa: CATSRDFPGSRNTEAFF

j_call: TRBJ2-2
clone_size: .
v_call: TRBV7-9
cdr3_aa: CASSFLGNTGELFF